The source of this TCR beta chain is a study of blood T cell repertoires in COVID-19 (dated by TCRdb to the early 2020s). Regarding the complete study: Samples from collaborators originated in the United States, Italy and Spain and spanned both the acute and convalescent phases of COVID-19. The prospective study material was composed of cDNA or gDNA derived from T cells, B-cell-depleted T cells, or PBMCs. Deeply sampled blood TCRbeta repertoires from subjects exposed to, actively infected with, or recovered from COVID-19 were included in the dataset. A freely available public database, intended as a resource for researchers studying the immune response to SARS-CoV-2, is where the repertoires were released. Samples were obtained from the ongoing ImmuneRACE study (first 160 participants) and from 1,254 subjects provided by 6 global collaborators. Nearly every sample came with metadata listing a de-identified subject ID, COVID-19 status, age in years and sex. Where available, HLA class I and class II types were taken from metadata supplied by the sample provider and were not determined by assay-based typing.

The full study reports these points: The quantity of clinical and demographic metadata differed by source and by participant and was supplied without curation.

Details on this clone: There is no known antigen for this receptor. No per-base quality is available; no much larger clone lies one base away.

Collaborating institutions collected whole blood in K2EDTA tubes following their own protocols. For TCRbeta analysis, collaborator samples were shipped as frozen whole blood, as isolated PBMCs, or as DNA extracted from either sample type. TCRbeta CDR3 regions were amplified from genomic DNA using the immunoSEQ Assay, a bias-controlled multiplex PCR. Regarding the original processing steps: Nucleated cell counts per sample were estimated from amplification of reference gene primers within the assay. To quantify the absolute abundance of each unique TCRbeta CDR3 rearrangement, sequence reads were collapsed and filtered. For each sample, productive Simpson clonality was calculated as the square root of Simpson's diversity index across productive rearrangements. TCRdb took over this immuneACCESS table, retaining in-frame rearrangements with V and J assigned. Such tables are incomplete; in checked studies, under half of the missing clones stem from an unresolved V gene, and the remainder is unexplained. V and J calls and clone size come straight from that table; D and trimming were deduced from the DNA. The sample records 50,000 to 65,000 clones, just over 85% of which are singletons. The ten largest clonotypes hold less than 1.5% of the sample.

The CDR3 contains 14 residues, cysteine and phenylalanine counted. Of the read, only the CDR3 DNA is kept; its 42 bases are in frame from base 1. The CDR1 and CDR2 encoded by the germline V gene are LGHNT and FRNRAP. V is shortened by 2 bases, J by 11 bases, and the region joining them spans 15 bases. The sequenced material came from peripheral blood. The receptor was isolated from a man aged 35-49 years with acute or convalescent COVID-19. The rearranged chain carries TRBV12-5 and TRBJ1-4; tentative D gene TRBD1, with 6 bases matching. The sequenced DNA: TGTGCTAGTGGTTTGTCTTTACAGGGTAGGAAACTGTTTTTT. Translated, this gives CASGLSLQGRKLFF.